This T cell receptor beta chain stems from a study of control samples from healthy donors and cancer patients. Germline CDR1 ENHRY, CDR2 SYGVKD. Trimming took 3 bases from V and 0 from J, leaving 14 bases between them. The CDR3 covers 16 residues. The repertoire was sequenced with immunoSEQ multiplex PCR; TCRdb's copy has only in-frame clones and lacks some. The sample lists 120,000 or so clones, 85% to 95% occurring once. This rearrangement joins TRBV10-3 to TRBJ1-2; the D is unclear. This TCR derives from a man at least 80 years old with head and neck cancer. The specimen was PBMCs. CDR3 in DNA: TGTGCCATCAGTGAAGCCAGGACCGATCCTAACTATGGCTACACCTTC. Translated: CAISEARTDPNYGYTF.